The T cell receptor beta chain under discussion was sequenced for a study of blood T cells in healthy people across ages. Study-level findings and limits: Expanded clonotype shifts may have been confounded, as the donors had an unknown CMV status. The study found TCR beta diversity correlated strongly with naive T cell percentage. There were more naive CD4+ cells and higher diversity in long-lived donors than in aged donors.

The second PCR ran about 6 to 11 cycles with a sample-barcoded 5' primer and J-beta primers. Via MiXCR, TCRdb re-called the 5' RACE reads, giving one row per CDR3 protein. This sample has 1,800,000 or so distinct CDR3 sequences, with around 40% found just once. CDR1 is MNHNY, CDR2 SVGAGI, per germline (reference sequence). V was shortened by 3 bases and J by 6 bases, with 20 bases between the two germline ends. The CDR3 is 16 amino acids. Healthy Caucasian individuals from Russia aged about 6 to 100 were enrolled as donors. As concerns this clonotype: The antigen remains undetermined.

Source material: blood. V is TRBV6-6 and J is TRBJ2-5; tentative D call: TRBD1 (6 bases). This clonotype was sampled from a human donor in good health. CDR3 region: CASSYTGTGVGQTQYF. The CDR3 region has the DNA TGTGCCAGCAGTTATACAGGGACCGGGGTGGGACAGACCCAGTACTTC.